This is a list of T cell receptor beta chains from one sample in a study of cytomegalovirus exposure and HLA in healthy donors. The table came from immunoSEQ multiplex PCR; TCRdb's copy has only in-frame clones and leaves some out. The data hold some 130,000 clones, with 79% observed a single time. The sequencing sample was made of PBMCs. The source of these receptors is a middle-aged man in good health and CMV-seropositive. Each CDR3 is given with its conserved first and last residue. Fields, in order: D gene, V gene, clone size, J gene, CDR3 DNA, CDR3 protein. A D gene is named only where the DNA matches it firmly. Rows may omit the clone size; those that give it use once, few, many or a size class.

TRBD2	TRBV5-6	.	TRBJ2-1	TGTGCCAGCACCTCCGGGACTATCGAGCAGTTCTTC	CASTSGTIEQFF
TRBD1	TRBV7-9	.	TRBJ1-1	TGTTCCAGCAGCTTAGGGACAGCGTCTGAAGCTTTCTTT	CSSSLGTASEAFF
TRBD1	TRBV6-5	.	TRBJ1-1	TGTGCCAGCAGTTCTCCGCGACAGGGGAACACTGAAGCTTTCTTT	CASSSPRQGNTEAFF
.	TRBV7-9	.	TRBJ2-5	TGTGCCAGCAGCGTTCTAGGAGAGACCCAGTACTTC	CASSVLGETQYF
.	TRBV29-1	.	TRBJ2-5	TGCAGCGTAGATTTGACAGAAGAGACCCAGTACTTC	CSVDLTEETQYF
.	TRBV7-8	.	TRBJ2-2	TGTGCCAGCAGCCGAGTTAACACCGGGGAGCTGTTTTTT	CASSRVNTGELFF
.	TRBV5-1	.	TRBJ1-1	TGCGCCAGCAGATCCGGGGGGTTTACTGAAGCTTTCTTT	CASRSGGFTEAFF
TRBD1	TRBV28	.	TRBJ2-7	TGTGCCAGCAGTCATATTCCCGGGACAGGGTTTACGGTGGAGCAGTACTTC	CASSHIPGTGFTVEQYF
.	TRBV6-5	.	TRBJ1-1	TGTGCCAGCAGTTACTCAGTGGGCCGGGGGAACACTGAAGCTTTCTTT	CASSYSVGRGNTEAFF
.	TRBV29-1	.	TRBJ1-4	TGCAGTTTCCTTGCAACTAATGAAAAACTGTTTTTT	CSFLATNEKLFF
.	TRBV18	.	TRBJ1-3	TGTGCCAGCCTAGGGGCGGCTTCCTCTGGAAACACCATATATTTT	CASLGAASSGNTIYF
TRBD2	TRBV2	.	TRBJ2-1	TGTGCCAGCAGTACGGGACTAGCGGGTGGTGAGCAGTTCTTC	CASSTGLAGGEQFF
.	TRBV7-6	.	TRBJ2-7	TGTGCCAGCACCTCTGAGACAACACAAGACGAGCAGTACTTC	CASTSETTQDEQYF
TRBD1	TRBV27	.	TRBJ1-2	TGTGCCAGCTCCGCCCGACAGGGAGAGCGTGGCTACACCTTC	CASSARQGERGYTF
.	TRBV27	.	TRBJ2-7	TGTGCCAGCAGTTTATATTACTCCTACGAGCAGTACTTC	CASSLYYSYEQYF
.	TRBV5-1	.	TRBJ1-1	TGCGCCAGCAGACTAGGATTATCGAACACTGAAGCTTTCTTT	CASRLGLSNTEAFF
.	TRBV27	once	TRBJ1-4	TGTGCCAGCAGACAGTGGAGGGCTAATGAAAAACTGTTTTTT	CASRQWRANEKLFF
TRBD1	TRBV5-6	.	TRBJ1-2	TGTGCCAGCAGCCCGGACAGGGGATTTGGCGGCTACACCTTC	CASSPDRGFGGYTF
TRBD1	TRBV28	.	TRBJ1-6	TGTGCCAGCAGTCAACAGGGGAAATATAATTCACCCCTCCACTTT	CASSQQGKYNSPLHF
.	TRBV10-2	.	TRBJ2-1	TGCGCCAGCAGGGACCTAGCTACTCTCTACAATGAGCAGTTCTTC	CASRDLATLYNEQFF
.	TRBV20-1	.	TRBJ1-1	TGCAGTGCCCCTACCCCTACTGAAGCTTTCTTT	CSAPTPTEAFF
TRBD2	TRBV27	.	TRBJ2-1	TGTGCCAGCAGTTTAATCGGCGGGGGAGACTACAATGAGCAGTTCTTC	CASSLIGGGDYNEQFF
.	TRBV28	.	TRBJ1-1	TGTGCCAGCAGTTGGAGGGGGAACACTGAAGCTTTCTTT	CASSWRGNTEAFF
.	TRBV15	.	TRBJ2-2	TGTGCCACCAGGACCCGAACTAGCACCGGGGAGCTGTTTTTT	CATRTRTSTGELFF
.	TRBV9	once	TRBJ2-3	TGTGCCAGCAGCGAGGATCCGGGTACGCAGTATTTT	CASSEDPGTQYF
.	TRBV6-5	.	TRBJ1-5	TGTGCCAGCAGCCCCCGGGTGAGAAGGCCCCAGCATTTT	CASSPRVRRPQHF
.	TRBV7-9	.	TRBJ1-2	TGTGCCAGCAGCTTAGGTGGGCTGGTTGGCGGCTACACCTTC	CASSLGGLVGGYTF
TRBD1	TRBV7-9	.	TRBJ1-5	TGTGCCAGCAGCCTCGGGACAGGGGGCTTGCCCCAGCATTTT	CASSLGTGGLPQHF
.	TRBV18	.	TRBJ2-2	TGTGCCAGCTCACCGCAGGGATTGAGCACCGGGGAGCTGTTTTTT	CASSPQGLSTGELFF
.	TRBV7-9	.	TRBJ2-5	TGTTCCAGCAGTCCTCGGATACTGGGGCTCCAAGAGACCCAGTACTTC	CSSSPRILGLQETQYF
TRBD2	TRBV28	.	TRBJ2-7	TGTGCCAGCAGTGAGCTGGCTAGCGGGAGCCACGAGCAGTACTTC	CASSELASGSHEQYF
.	TRBV9	.	TRBJ2-1	TGTGCCAGCAGCCCCCGCTCCTACAATGAGCAGTTCTTC	CASSPRSYNEQFF
TRBD1	TRBV9	.	TRBJ1-1	TGTGCCAGCAGTTCAGGACAGGGTAACACTGAAGCTTTCTTT	CASSSGQGNTEAFF
TRBD2	TRBV29-1	.	TRBJ2-7	TGCAGCGTTGTGGGGACTAGCGGGAGTATAAGCTACGAGCAGTACTTC	CSVVGTSGSISYEQYF
.	TRBV21-1	.	TRBJ2-1	TGTGCCAGCAGCCAGGCCAGGGGGACTAGCCGATACCTCAGCGATGAGCAGTTCTTC	CASSQARGTSRYLSDEQFF
.	TRBV11-2	.	TRBJ1-5	TGTGCCAGCAGCTTAAACCGGGGGGAGCAGCCCCAGCATTTT	CASSLNRGEQPQHF
.	TRBV5-5	.	TRBJ2-7	TGTGCCAGCAGCCAAGTCAGATCCTACGAGCAGTACTTC	CASSQVRSYEQYF
.	TRBV18	once	TRBJ1-2	TGTGCCAGCTCACCACCTTCAGGGCTCTATGGCTACACCTTC	CASSPPSGLYGYTF
TRBD2	TRBV5-1	.	TRBJ2-7	TGCGCCAGCAGCTTGGAGCCTAGCGGGAGGGCCCCCTACGAGCAGTACTTC	CASSLEPSGRAPYEQYF
.	TRBV28	.	TRBJ1-5	TGTGCCAGCAGTTTTCCACCGCCGACAGAGGTTCCAGATAGCAATCAGCCCCAGCATTTT	CASSFPPPTEVPDSNQPQHF
.	TRBV6-5	.	TRBJ2-1	TGTGCCAGCAAGAACCCCGGGAGATTCAATGAGCAGTTCTTC	CASKNPGRFNEQFF
.	TRBV29-1	.	TRBJ2-1	TGCAGCGTAGAGGGGACACCCAGCTCCTACAATGAGCAGTTCTTC	CSVEGTPSSYNEQFF
TRBD2	TRBV7-9	.	TRBJ2-7	TGTGCCAGCAGCCCGAGCGGGAGGGCCGACGAGCAGTACTTC	CASSPSGRADEQYF
.	TRBV7-8	few	TRBJ1-5	TGTGCCAGCAGCCCCGACTCGGGGAATGCCCAGCATTTT	CASSPDSGNAQHF
.	TRBV2	.	TRBJ2-2	TGTGCCAGCAGTGAAGCGGCTACGGGGGATACGAACACCGGGGAGCTGTTTTTT	CASSEAATGDTNTGELFF
TRBD2	TRBV5-1	.	TRBJ2-7	TGCGCCAGCAGCTTGTTTAGACTAGCGGCCTCCTACGAGCAGTACTTC	CASSLFRLAASYEQYF
.	TRBV27	.	TRBJ1-1	TGTGCCAGCAGTCTCCGCCGGGGGGGGAACACTGAAGCTTTCTTT	CASSLRRGGNTEAFF
.	TRBV25-1	.	TRBJ1-2	TGTGCCAGCAGTGAATCCAGGGCGTCTTCTAACTATGGCTACACCTTC	CASSESRASSNYGYTF
.	TRBV10-3	.	TRBJ1-3	TGTGCCATCAGTTCGGGGGTAGACTCTGGAAACACCATATATTTT	CAISSGVDSGNTIYF
TRBD1	TRBV29-1	.	TRBJ1-5	TGCAGCGTGGGGGACAGGGGCAATCAGCCCCAGCATTTT	CSVGDRGNQPQHF
.	TRBV9	.	TRBJ2-6	TGTGCCAGCAGCGTCTCCGAGGTTTTTGGGGCCAACGTCCTGACTTTC	CASSVSEVFGANVLTF
TRBD1	TRBV27	.	TRBJ1-6	TGTGCCAGCAGTCTTCTACAGGGGGCTTCTTCACCCCTCCACTTT	CASSLLQGASSPLHF